Shown below are 10 T cell receptor beta chains from a single sample sequenced in a study of identical twins. TCRdb fed the 5' RACE reads into MiXCR, producing one record per CDR3 protein. The sample comprises 420,000 or so distinct CDR3 sequences, approximately 17% of which are singletons, and roughly 12% rests with the top ten. The sequenced sample consisted of naive T cells sorted from blood. All receptors come from a man aged 50-59 years in good health.

This chain uses TRBV6-2 or TRBV6-3 with TRBJ2-1, with a possible D match to TRBD2 (5 bases). The CDR3 is made up of 16 amino acids. Between the trimmed V and J ends, which lost 3 bases and 1 base, there was a span of 13 bases. Germline V CDR1 and CDR2: MNHEY, SVGEGT. This CDR3 is CASSYSGSGSYNEQFF. For the CDR3, the DNA is TGTGCCAGCAGTTATTCGGGGTCGGGTTCCTACAATGAGCAGTTCTTC.

Many counts were recorded for this clonotype. The gene calls are TRBV5-1 and TRBJ1-1; a weak D match, TRBD1 (5 bases). V was cut by 2 bases and J by 6 bases, with 14 bases left in between. Germline V CDR1 and CDR2: SGHRS, YFSETQ. This CDR3 is 14 amino acids long. CDR3 sequence: CASSFGYSGAEAFF. Here the CDR3 DNA reads TGCGCCAGCAGCTTTGGATATTCGGGGGCTGAAGCTTTCTTT.

V gene TRBV10-3 combines with J gene TRBJ2-5, with TRBD2 matching 9 bases. The J segment lost 10 bases and the V segment lost 2 bases, leaving 8 bases of the junction unmatched. Germline V gene lookup returns CDR1 ENHRY and CDR2 SYGVKD. CDR3 length equals 14 residues. The CDR3 is CAISEGTAGGSQYF. The CDR3 DNA reads as TGTGCCATCAGTGAGGGGACGGCGGGAGGGAGCCAGTACTTC.

The chain couples TRBV20-1 to TRBJ1-6; D unresolved. From germline, CDR1 is DFQATT and CDR2 SNEGSKA (reference sequence). V was shortened by 0 bases and J by 7 bases, with 4 bases between the two germline ends. The CDR3 extends over 12 amino acids. CDR3 in DNA: TGCAGTGCTAGAGACTCCAATTCACCCCTCCACTTT. Its translation: CSARDSNSPLHF.

Concerning this clonotype itself: Relative to the germline gene, one junction end is altered; a read error may explain this. V is TRBV12-3 or TRBV12-4 and J is TRBJ1-1; possible D gene TRBD1, 5 bases. The CDR3 covers 15 residues. The CDR3 nucleotides read TGTGCCAACAGTTTAGAGGACAAAACGAACACTGAAGCTTTCTTT. Translated: CANSLEDKTNTEAFF.

The gene calls are TRBV5-4 and TRBJ1-2; 7 nucleotides agree with TRBD1. The CDR3 is 15 residues long. Germline assignment: CDR1 SGHNT and CDR2 YYREEE (reference sequence). The ends lost 3 bases at V and 2 bases at J; junction bases unmatched: 7. In DNA, the CDR3 is TGTGCCAGCAGCTCAACCGGGACAGAAAACTATGGCTACACCTTC. Its translation is CASSSTGTENYGYTF.

To note about this clonotype: This sequence may be a read error, since a much larger clone differs from it by one base. The chain employs TRBV6-5 and TRBJ1-2, with a possible D match to TRBD1 (6 bases). CDR1 and CDR2 from the germline V gene are MNHEY and SVGAGI. This CDR3 comprises 12 residues. The CDR3 nucleotides are TGTGCCAGCAGTAGGGACAATTATGGCTACCCCTTC. Protein sequence: CASSRDNYGYPF.

This clonotype has a count of ten or more. The genes are TRBV20-1 and TRBJ2-7; 8 bases map to TRBD1. This CDR3 region has 16 residues. CDR1 and CDR2 (germline): DFQATT, SNEGSKA (reference sequence). The ends lost 3 bases at V and 3 bases at J; junction bases unmatched: 13. The CDR3 nucleotides read TGCAGTGCTAGGCCCCTCCGGACAGGGTCCATCTACGAGCAGTACTTC. Translation gives CSARPLRTGSIYEQYF.

This clonotype was seen repeatedly, ten times or more. The chain is built from TRBV4-2 and TRBJ2-5; D ambiguous. CDR1 and CDR2 from the germline V gene are LGHNA and YNFKEQ. Between the trimmed V and J ends, which lost 2 bases and 2 bases, there was a span of 12 bases. The CDR3 spans 15 residues. The CDR3 sequence is CASSQRPGNQETQYF. The CDR3 DNA is TGTGCCAGCAGCCAAAGACCGGGTAATCAAGAGACCCAGTACTTC.

This clonotype was seen many times. The V call is TRBV27, the J call TRBJ2-7; no clear D gene. The CDR3 is made up of 13 amino acids. CDR1 and CDR2 (germline): MNHEY, SMNVEV (reference sequence). The V end was cut by 1 base, the J end by 0 bases, with 4 bases between. CDR3 in DNA: TGTGCCAGCAGTTTATTCAGCTCCTACGAGCAGTACTTC. It translates to CASSLFSSYEQYF.